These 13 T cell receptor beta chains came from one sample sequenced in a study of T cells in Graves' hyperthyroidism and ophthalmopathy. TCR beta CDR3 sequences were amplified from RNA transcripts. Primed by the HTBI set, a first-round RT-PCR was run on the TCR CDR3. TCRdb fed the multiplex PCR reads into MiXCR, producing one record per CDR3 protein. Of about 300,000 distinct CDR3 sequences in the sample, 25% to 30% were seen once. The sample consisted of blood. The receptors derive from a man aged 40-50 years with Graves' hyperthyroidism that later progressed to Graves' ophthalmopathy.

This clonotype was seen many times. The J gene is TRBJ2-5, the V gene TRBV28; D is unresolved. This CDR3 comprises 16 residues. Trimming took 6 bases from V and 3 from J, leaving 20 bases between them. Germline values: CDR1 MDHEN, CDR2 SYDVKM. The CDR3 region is CASRTRGSLAKETQYF. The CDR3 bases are TGTGCCAGCAGGACCCGCGGAAGTTTGGCTAAAGAGACCCAGTACTTC.

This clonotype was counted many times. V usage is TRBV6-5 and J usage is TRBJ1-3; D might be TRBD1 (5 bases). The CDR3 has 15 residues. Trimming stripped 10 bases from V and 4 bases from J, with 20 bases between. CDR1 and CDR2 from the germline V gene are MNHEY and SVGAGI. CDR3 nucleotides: TGTGCCACCAAGGACACGGGGGATATCGGAAACACCATATATTTT. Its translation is CATKDTGDIGNTIYF.

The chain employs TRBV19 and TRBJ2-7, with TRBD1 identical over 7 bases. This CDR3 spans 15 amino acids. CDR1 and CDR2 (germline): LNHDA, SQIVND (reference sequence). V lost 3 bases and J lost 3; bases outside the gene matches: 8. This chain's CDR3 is CASSISGQMDYEQYF. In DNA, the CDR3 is TGTGCCAGTAGTATTTCGGGACAGATGGACTACGAGCAGTACTTC.

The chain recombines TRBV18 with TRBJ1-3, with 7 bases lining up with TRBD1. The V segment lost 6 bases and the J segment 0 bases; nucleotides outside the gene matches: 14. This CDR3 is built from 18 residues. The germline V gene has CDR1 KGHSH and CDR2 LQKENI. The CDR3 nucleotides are TGTGCCAGCTCCCTCCAGACCGTGGGACAGAGCTCTGGAAACACCATATATTTT. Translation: CASSLQTVGQSSGNTIYF. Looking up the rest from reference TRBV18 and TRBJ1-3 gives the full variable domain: NAGVMQNPRHLVRRRGQEARLRCSPMKGHSHVYWYRQLPEEGLKFMVYLQKENIIDESGMPKERFSAEFPKEGPSILRIQQVVRGDSAAYFCASSLQTVGQSSGNTIYFGEGSWLTVV.

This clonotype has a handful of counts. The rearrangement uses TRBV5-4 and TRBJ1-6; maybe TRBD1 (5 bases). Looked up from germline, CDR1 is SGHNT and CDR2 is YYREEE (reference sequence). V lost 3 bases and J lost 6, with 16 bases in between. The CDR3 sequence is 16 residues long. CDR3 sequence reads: CASSYYQGSGNSPLHF. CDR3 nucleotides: TGTGCCAGCAGCTATTACCAGGGCTCCGGTAATTCACCCCTCCACTTT.

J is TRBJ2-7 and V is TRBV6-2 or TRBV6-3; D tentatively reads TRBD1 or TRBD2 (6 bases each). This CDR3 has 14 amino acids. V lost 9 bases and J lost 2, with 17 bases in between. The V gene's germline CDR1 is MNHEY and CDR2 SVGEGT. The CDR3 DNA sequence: TGTGCCAGGGCTCAAGAGGGGGGCGCCTACGAGCAGTACTTC. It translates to CARAQEGGAYEQYF.

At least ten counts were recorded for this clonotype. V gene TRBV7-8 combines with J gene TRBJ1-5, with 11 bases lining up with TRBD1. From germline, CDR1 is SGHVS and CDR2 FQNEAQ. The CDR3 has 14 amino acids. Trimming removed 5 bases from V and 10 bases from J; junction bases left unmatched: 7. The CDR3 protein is CASSRRDRGFPQHF. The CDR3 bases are TGTGCCAGCAGCCGCCGGGACAGGGGGTTTCCCCAGCATTTT.

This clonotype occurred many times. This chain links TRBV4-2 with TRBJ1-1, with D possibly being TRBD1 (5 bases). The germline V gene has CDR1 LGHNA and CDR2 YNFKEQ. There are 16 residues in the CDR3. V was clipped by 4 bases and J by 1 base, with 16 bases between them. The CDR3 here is CASSLNAGRGNTEAFF. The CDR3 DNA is TGTGCCAGCAGCCTGAATGCGGGACGAGGGAACACTGAAGCTTTCTTT.

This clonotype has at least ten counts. The CDR3 nucleotides are TGTGCCAGCAGTTACGGCCCGTCTGGCAATCAGCCCCAGCATTTT. Translated: CASSYGPSGNQPQHF. V is TRBV6-5 and J is TRBJ1-5; D is undetermined. From germline, CDR1 is MNHEY and CDR2 SVGAGI. The CDR3 is 15 amino acids. The V gene lost 2 bases and the J gene lost 2 bases, with 10 bases spanning the gap.

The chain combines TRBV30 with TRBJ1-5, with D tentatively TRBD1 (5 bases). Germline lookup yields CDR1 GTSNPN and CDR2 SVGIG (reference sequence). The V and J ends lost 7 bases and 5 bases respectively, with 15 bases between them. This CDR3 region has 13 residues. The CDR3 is CASSQAIDQPQHF. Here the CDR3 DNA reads TGTGCCTCTTCACAGGCGATCGATCAGCCCCAGCATTTT.

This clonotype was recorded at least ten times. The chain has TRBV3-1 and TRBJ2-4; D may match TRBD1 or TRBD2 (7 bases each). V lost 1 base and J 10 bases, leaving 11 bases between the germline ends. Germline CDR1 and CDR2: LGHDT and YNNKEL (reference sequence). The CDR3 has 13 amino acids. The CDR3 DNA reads TGTGCCAGCAGCCAAGCAGGGGGGGGGATTCAGTACTTC. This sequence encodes CASSQAGGGIQYF. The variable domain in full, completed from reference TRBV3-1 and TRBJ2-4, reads DTAVSQTPKYLVTQMGNDKSIKCEQNLGHDTMYWYKQDSKKFLKIMFSYNNKELIINETVPNRFSPKSPDKAHLNLHINSLELGDSAVYFCASSQAGGGIQYFGAGTRLSVL.

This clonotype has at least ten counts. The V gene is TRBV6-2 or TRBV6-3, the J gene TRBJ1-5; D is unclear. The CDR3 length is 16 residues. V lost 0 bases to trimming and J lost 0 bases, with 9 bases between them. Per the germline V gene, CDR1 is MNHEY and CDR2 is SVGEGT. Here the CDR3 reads CASSYSDVNSNQPQHF. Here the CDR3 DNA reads TGTGCCAGCAGTTACTCGGATGTGAATAGCAATCAGCCCCAGCATTTT.

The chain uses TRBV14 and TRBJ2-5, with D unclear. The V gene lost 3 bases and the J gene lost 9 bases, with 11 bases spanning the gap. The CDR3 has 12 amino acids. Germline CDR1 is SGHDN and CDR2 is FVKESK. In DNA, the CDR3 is TGTGCCAGCAGCCAGCCACCGGCGGCCCAGTACTTC. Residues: CASSQPPAAQYF.